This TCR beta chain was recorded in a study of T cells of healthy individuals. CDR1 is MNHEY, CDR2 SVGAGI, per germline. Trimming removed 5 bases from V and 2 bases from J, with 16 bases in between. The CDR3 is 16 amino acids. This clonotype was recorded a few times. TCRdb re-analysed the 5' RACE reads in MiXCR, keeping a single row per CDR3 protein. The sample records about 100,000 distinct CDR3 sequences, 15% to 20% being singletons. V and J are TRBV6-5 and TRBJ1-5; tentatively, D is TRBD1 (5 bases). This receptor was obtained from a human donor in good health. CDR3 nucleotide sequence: TGTGCCAGCAGTACATACCAGGGTGAGGGCAATCAGCCCCAGCATTTT. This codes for CASSTYQGEGNQPQHF.